A single sample is the source of the 7 T cell receptor beta chains below, sequenced in a study of beta chain features in type 1 diabetes. These receptors have no known antigen. Points from the study as a whole: A moderate, significant TCRB CDR3 shortening appeared in type 1 diabetes across four CD4+ subsets.

The isolated RNA, all of it, was reverse transcribed, so expressed TCRB transcripts were what got sequenced. Some clones are missing from TCRdb's copy, which holds only in-frame ones; the method was immunoSEQ multiplex PCR. The table shows more than 550,000 clones, with over 13% occurring only once. The sample taken for sequencing was naive CD4+ T cells from blood. These receptors originate from a young man with type 1 diabetes.

This clone was counted between two and nine times. The gene calls are TRBV28 and TRBJ1-5, with 9 bases identical to TRBD1. This CDR3 spans 14 amino acids. CDR1 is MDHEN, CDR2 SYDVKM, per germline. The V segment lost 7 bases and the J segment 3 bases; nucleotides outside the gene matches: 4. CDR3 in DNA: TGTGCCAGCACAACAGGGGGCTACAATCAGCCCCAGCATTTT. Its protein is CASTTGGYNQPQHF.

This clone came up a few times. The chain joins TRBV4-1 to TRBJ2-5; maybe TRBD2 (6 bases). V lost 2 bases and J 0 bases, leaving 19 bases between the germline ends. The CDR3 extends over 18 amino acids. Germline CDR1 MGHRA, CDR2 YSYEKL. This CDR3 is CASSQRISSGLYQETQYF. The CDR3 nucleotides are TGCGCCAGCAGCCAACGAATTTCAAGCGGACTATACCAAGAGACCCAGTACTTC.

The chain links TRBV7-2 to TRBJ2-1; D may be TRBD1 (5 bases). Germline V gene data show CDR1 as SGHTA and CDR2 as FQGNSA. Between the trimmed V and J ends, which lost 2 bases and 9 bases, there was a span of 14 bases. The CDR3 is made up of 14 amino acids. The CDR3 reads CASSLQRGVGEQFF. DNA of the CDR3: TGTGCCAGCAGCTTACAAAGGGGTGTCGGTGAGCAGTTCTTC.

About this clone: At the DNA level, this CDR3 is encoded by other sequences in the same sample as well. This chain joins TRBV18 and TRBJ2-7, with 8 bases aligning to TRBD1. V lost 2 bases and J lost 1; bases outside the gene matches: 4. The CDR3 has 15 residues. From germline, CDR1 is KGHSH and CDR2 LQKENI. The CDR3 DNA is TGTGCCAGCTCACCAGTAGGGACAGGTTCCTACGAGCAGTACTTC. This codes for CASSPVGTGSYEQYF.

The rearrangement joins TRBV28 to TRBJ2-1, with TRBD1 matching over 8 bases. V trimming: 10 bases; J trimming: 7 bases; junction bases outside the gene matches: 15. Germline lookup yields CDR1 MDHEN and CDR2 SYDVKM. There are 15 residues in the CDR3. CDR3 DNA sequence: TGTGCCACCGAGTCTCAGGGGGCGCCCCGGAATGAGCAGTTCTTC. Translated, it gives CATESQGAPRNEQFF.

This clone was observed once. This chain uses TRBV15 with TRBJ1-1; D is unresolved. The CDR3 has 12 amino acids. V lost 3 bases, J lost 1 base, and 3 bases lay in between. Germline V lookup: CDR1 LNHNV, CDR2 YYDKDF (reference sequence). The CDR3 loop reads CATSSQNTEAFF. In nucleotides, the CDR3 is TGTGCCACCAGCAGTCAGAACACTGAAGCTTTCTTT.

J is TRBJ2-7 and V is TRBV12-5, with D perhaps assigned TRBD1 or TRBD2 (5 bases each). V lost 7 bases to trimming and J lost 3 bases, with 13 bases between them. Germline CDR1 LGHNT, CDR2 FRNRAP. CDR3 length: 13 residues. CDR3 sequence reads: CASAPGTDYEQYF. DNA for the CDR3: TGTGCTAGTGCCCCCGGGACGGACTACGAGCAGTACTTC.